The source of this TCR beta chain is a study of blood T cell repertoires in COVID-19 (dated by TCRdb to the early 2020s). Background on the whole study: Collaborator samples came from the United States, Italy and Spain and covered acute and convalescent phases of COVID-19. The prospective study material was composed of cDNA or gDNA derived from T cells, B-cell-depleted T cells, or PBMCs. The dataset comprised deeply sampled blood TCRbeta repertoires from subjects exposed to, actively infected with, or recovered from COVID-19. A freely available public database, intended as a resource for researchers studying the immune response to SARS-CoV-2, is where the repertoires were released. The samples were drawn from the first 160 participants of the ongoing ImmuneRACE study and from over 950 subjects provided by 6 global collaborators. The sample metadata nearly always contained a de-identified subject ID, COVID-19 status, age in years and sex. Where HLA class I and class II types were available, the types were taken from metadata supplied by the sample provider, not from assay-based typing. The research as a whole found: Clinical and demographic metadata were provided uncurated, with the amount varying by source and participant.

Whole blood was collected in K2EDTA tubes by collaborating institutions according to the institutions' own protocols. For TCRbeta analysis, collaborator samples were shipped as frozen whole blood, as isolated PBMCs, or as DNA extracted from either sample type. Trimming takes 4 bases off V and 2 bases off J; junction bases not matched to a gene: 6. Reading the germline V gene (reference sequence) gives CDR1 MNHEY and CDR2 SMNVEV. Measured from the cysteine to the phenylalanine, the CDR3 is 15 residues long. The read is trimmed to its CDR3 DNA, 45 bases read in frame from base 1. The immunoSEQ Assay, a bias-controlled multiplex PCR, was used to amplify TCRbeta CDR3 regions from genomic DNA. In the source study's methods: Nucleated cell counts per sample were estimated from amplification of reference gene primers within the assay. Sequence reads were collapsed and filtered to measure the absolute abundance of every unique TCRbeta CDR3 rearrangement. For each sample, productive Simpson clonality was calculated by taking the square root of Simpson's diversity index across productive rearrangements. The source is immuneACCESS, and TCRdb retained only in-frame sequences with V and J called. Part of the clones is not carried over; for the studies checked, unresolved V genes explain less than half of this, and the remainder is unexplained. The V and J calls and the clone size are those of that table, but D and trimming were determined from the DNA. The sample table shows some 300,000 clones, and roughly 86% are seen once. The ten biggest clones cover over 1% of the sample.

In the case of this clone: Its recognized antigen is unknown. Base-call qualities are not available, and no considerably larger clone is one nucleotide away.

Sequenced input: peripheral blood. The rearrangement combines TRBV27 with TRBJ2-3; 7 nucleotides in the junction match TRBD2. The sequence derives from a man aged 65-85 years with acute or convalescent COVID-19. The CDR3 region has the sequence CASSSRAGVTDTQYF. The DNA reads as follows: TGTGCCAGCAGTTCCAGGGCGGGGGTCACAGATACGCAGTATTTT.